A single sample is the source of the 18 T cell receptor beta chains below, sequenced in a study of vaccination and CD4 T cells after COVID-19 (dated by TCRdb to 2021 to 2024). Per the publication, the treatment or condition label means: approximately 9-day PBMC culture with coronavirus spike peptide pools or control peptides (ViraFEST assay). These receptors' antigens are unknown. Libraries were made using PCR. Reads for this sample came from an Illumina iSeq 100. At the Johns Hopkins FTIC core, DNA from the cultured CD4+ T cells underwent TCR sequencing with the Oncomine TCR Beta short-read assay. The raw public data were reprocessed by TCRdb itself: fastp quality trimming at Q25, MiXCR clonotype calling, in-frame beta chains only. Rows merge per CDR3 protein into single entries with the most common DNA and genes. The sample yields some 8,900 distinct CDR3 sequences; approximately 63% were counted once. The biggest ten clones account for more than 20% of the sample.

Sequencing was performed on CD4+ T cells from blood, cultured in vitro. The receptors stem from a human donor who had recovered from COVID-19.

This clonotype was seen only once. The chain is built from TRBV7-2 and TRBJ2-7; no firm D call. V was cut by 1 base and J by 1 base, with 5 bases left in between. The CDR3 extends over 13 amino acids. Germline CDR1 SGHTA, CDR2 FQGNSA. The CDR3 reads CASSLELSYEQYF. The CDR3 DNA sequence: TGTGCCAGCAGCTTAGAACTATCCTACGAGCAGTACTTC. Drawing the rest from reference TRBV7-2 and TRBJ2-7, the complete variable domain is GAGVSQSPSNKVTEKGKDVELRCDPISGHTALYWYRQSLGQGLEFLIYFQGNSAPDKSGLPSDRFSAERTGGSVSTLTIQRTQQEDSAVYLCASSLELSYEQYFGPGTRLTVT.

This chain connects TRBV7-2 to TRBJ2-7; TRBD2 matches at 12 bases. The V segment lost 5 bases and the J segment 2 bases; nucleotides outside the gene matches: 7. This CDR3 is 16 amino acids long. CDR1 is SGHTA and CDR2 is FQGNSA in the germline V gene. DNA of the CDR3: TGTGCCAGCAGCCCCGGGACTAGCGGGTATCCCTACGAGCAGTACTTC. Its protein product is CASSPGTSGYPYEQYF.

There are a few counts of this clonotype. The CDR3 DNA follows: TGTGCCATCAGTGACCCCAGGGGCTCACCCCTCCACTTT. It codes for CAISDPRGSPLHF. The rearrangement uses TRBV10-3 and TRBJ1-6; D is perhaps TRBD1 (6 bases). V was shortened by 3 bases and J by 10 bases, with 10 bases between the two germline ends. Germline loops: CDR1 ENHRY, CDR2 SYGVKD. The CDR3 totals 13 residues.

The chain couples TRBV20-1 to TRBJ1-5; TRBD1 aligns across 7 bases. The CDR3 consists of 13 residues. Germline V lookup: CDR1 DFQATT, CDR2 SNEGSKA (reference sequence). Trimming removed 5 bases from V and 4 bases from J; junction bases left unmatched: 5. DNA for the CDR3: TGCAGTGCTTACCGGGACAGAAATCAGCCCCAGCATTTT. It specifies CSAYRDRNQPQHF.

V and J are TRBV7-9 and TRBJ1-2; 10 bases are a match to TRBD1. J lost 4 bases, V lost 5 bases, and 7 bases had no gene match. Germline V lookup: CDR1 SEHNR, CDR2 FQNEAQ (reference sequence). CDR3 length: 15 residues. Here the CDR3 reads CASSPDRGQVYGYTF. The CDR3 region has the DNA TGTGCCAGCAGCCCAGACAGGGGGCAGGTCTATGGCTACACCTTC.

The CDR3 loop reads CSARVGETQYF. The CDR3 DNA follows: TGCAGTGCTAGAGTTGGGGAGACCCAGTACTTC. V usage is TRBV20-1 and J usage is TRBJ2-5; D not certain. Germline CDR1 and CDR2: DFQATT and SNEGSKA (reference sequence). Trimming took off 1 base at V and 5 bases at J, with 5 bases between the two ends. The CDR3 loop spans 11 amino acids.

This clonotype turned up a few times. The rearrangement joins TRBV20-1 to TRBJ2-7; D gene unclear. The germline V and J ends were trimmed by 1 base and 4 bases, with 5 bases remaining between them. The V gene's germline CDR1 is DFQATT and CDR2 SNEGSKA (reference sequence). CDR3 length equals 11 residues. CDR3: CSARAPYEQYF. The CDR3 coding sequence is TGCAGTGCTAGAGCCCCTTACGAGCAGTACTTC.

The gene calls are TRBV27 and TRBJ1-5; 7 bases fit TRBD1. Germline V gene sequence: CDR1 MNHEY, CDR2 SMNVEV (reference sequence). J was trimmed by 7 bases and V by 4 bases; bases with no gene match: 4. CDR3 size: 13 residues. The CDR3 spells CASSSTQGQPQHF. CDR3 DNA sequence: TGTGCCAGCAGTTCAACACAGGGGCAGCCCCAGCATTTT.

This clonotype has more than one count but fewer than ten. The chain recombines TRBV7-2 with TRBJ2-5, with D uncertain. Germline assignment: CDR1 SGHTA and CDR2 FQGNSA. Trimming removed 5 bases at V and 5 bases at J, with 12 bases between. The length of the CDR3 is 13 residues. The CDR3 coding sequence is TGTGCCAGCAGCGCTAGTGGCGCCGAGACCCAGTACTTC. Translating it yields CASSASGAETQYF. Full variable domain (remainder filled in from reference TRBV7-2 and TRBJ2-5): GAGVSQSPSNKVTEKGKDVELRCDPISGHTALYWYRQSLGQGLEFLIYFQGNSAPDKSGLPSDRFSAERTGGSVSTLTIQRTQQEDSAVYLCASSASGAETQYFGPGTRLLVL.

The chain couples TRBV7-2 to TRBJ1-5, with no clear D. The CDR3 has 13 amino acids. The V and J ends lost 3 bases and 1 base respectively, with 4 bases between them. Germline values: CDR1 SGHTA, CDR2 FQGNSA. The CDR3 is CASSFRSNQPQHF. CDR3 DNA sequence: TGTGCCAGCAGCTTTAGGAGCAATCAGCCCCAGCATTTT.

The rearrangement uses TRBV15 and TRBJ1-2, with D uncertain. V was clipped by 3 bases and J by 2 bases, with 4 bases between them. Germline-derived CDR1 and CDR2 are LNHNV and YYDKDF (reference sequence). This CDR3 has 12 residues. In nucleotides, the CDR3 is TGTGCCACCAGCAGCCACAACTATGGCTACACCTTC. Translation gives CATSSHNYGYTF.

The chain carries TRBV20-1 and TRBJ2-3; D remains ambiguous. There are 13 residues in the CDR3. Germline CDR1 DFQATT, CDR2 SNEGSKA (reference sequence). Trimming pared 4 bases from V and 0 bases from J, leaving 8 bases between. Here the CDR3 reads CSAKTPSTDTQYF. The DNA for the CDR3 is TGCAGTGCTAAGACACCTAGCACAGATACGCAGTATTTT.

Concerning this clonotype itself: Because it lacks the conserved phenylalanine or tryptophan at the end, this CDR3 is likely a read error. The chain is built from TRBV6-1 and TRBJ1-2; the match to TRBD1 covers 12 bases. The junction had 5 bases not matched to a gene; V was cut back by 4 bases and J by 8 bases. This CDR3 comprises 14 residues. Per the germline V gene, CDR1 is MNHNS and CDR2 is SASEGT. The CDR3 sequence: CASSGGDRGQGYTS. The CDR3 DNA reads TGTGCCAGCAGTGGGGGGGACAGGGGGCAAGGCTACACCTCC.

The chain carries TRBV20-1 and TRBJ1-5; D gene uncertain. CDR3 size: 13 residues. V was trimmed by 3 bases and J by 4 bases, leaving 10 bases between them. Germline-derived CDR1 and CDR2 are DFQATT and SNEGSKA (reference sequence). The CDR3 spells CSASGLSNQPQHF. The CDR3 DNA follows: TGCAGTGCTAGCGGGCTGTCTAATCAGCCCCAGCATTTT.

This clonotype is termed large. The chain couples TRBV7-2 to TRBJ1-2; D is ambiguous. The V gene's germline CDR1 is SGHTA and CDR2 FQGNSA. The CDR3 is made up of 13 amino acids. The ends were cut back, 2 bases at V and 4 bases at J, with 8 bases in the middle. CDR3 nucleotide sequence: TGTGCCAGCAGCTTATTACTCAGCTATGGCTACACCTTC. Translated: CASSLLLSYGYTF.

This clonotype was observed a few times. The chain employs TRBV7-3 and TRBJ1-6, with D possibly TRBD1 on 5 matching bases. V was shortened by 2 bases and J by 13 bases, with 12 bases between the two germline ends. There are 13 residues in the CDR3. Germline CDR1 is SGHTA and CDR2 is FQGTGA. Written as DNA, the CDR3 is TGTGCCAGCAGCTTAGTGGCCCGGGACCCCCTCCACTTT. Translating it yields CASSLVARDPLHF. Complete variable domain (other parts from reference TRBV7-3 and TRBJ1-6): GAGVSQTPSNKVTEKGKYVELRCDPISGHTALYWYRQSLGQGPEFLIYFQGTGAADDSGLPNDRFFAVRPEGSVSTLKIQRTERGDSAVYLCASSLVARDPLHFGNGTRLTVT.

The J gene is TRBJ2-7, the V gene TRBV7-9, with D possibly being TRBD1 (6 bases). CDR3 length equals 13 residues. V shed 5 bases and J shed 3 bases, with 11 bases lying between them. CDR1 SEHNR and CDR2 FQNEAQ come from the germline V gene (reference sequence). The CDR3 coding sequence is TGTGCCAGCAGCCGGGACAAGCTCTACGAGCAGTACTTC. It codes for CASSRDKLYEQYF.

This chain's CDR3 is CATSEGRGVDQPQHF. The CDR3 DNA reads TGTGCCACCAGTGAGGGCAGGGGGGTCGATCAGCCCCAGCATTTT. V usage is TRBV24-1 and J usage is TRBJ1-5; 7 nucleotides agree with TRBD1. Unmatched junction bases numbered 7, after V lost 4 bases and J lost 5 bases. CDR1 is KGHDR and CDR2 is SFDVKD in the germline V gene. CDR3 length equals 15 residues.